This T cell receptor (beta chain) was obtained from a study of blood T cell repertoires in COVID-19. Study information: Some COVID-19 samples were acute and others convalescent; all came from the United States, Italy and Spain. Sources were T cells, B-cell-depleted T cells, or PBMCs; the material itself was cDNA or gDNA.

Original processing notes: Reference gene primer amplification gave nucleated cell count estimates. Measured with immunoSEQ multiplex PCR; TCRdb has only the in-frame clones, and not every one. Clonal size and the V and J genes are those of that table, whereas D and trimming came from the DNA. The sample has about 200,000 clones; roughly 86% are singletons. J lost 8 bases, V lost 4 bases, and 13 bases had no gene match. The CDR3 is 15 residues long. Germline loops: CDR1 SGHRS, CDR2 YFSETQ. This receptor was obtained from a woman aged 70-85 years with active or convalescent COVID-19. The sequenced sample was peripheral blood. V and J are TRBV5-1 and TRBJ1-2; TRBD1 matches at 8 bases. CDR3 DNA sequence: TGCGCCAGCAGCCCTGGGGCAGGGGGCGCAGAAGGCTACACCTTC. Amino acids: CASSPGAGGAEGYTF.